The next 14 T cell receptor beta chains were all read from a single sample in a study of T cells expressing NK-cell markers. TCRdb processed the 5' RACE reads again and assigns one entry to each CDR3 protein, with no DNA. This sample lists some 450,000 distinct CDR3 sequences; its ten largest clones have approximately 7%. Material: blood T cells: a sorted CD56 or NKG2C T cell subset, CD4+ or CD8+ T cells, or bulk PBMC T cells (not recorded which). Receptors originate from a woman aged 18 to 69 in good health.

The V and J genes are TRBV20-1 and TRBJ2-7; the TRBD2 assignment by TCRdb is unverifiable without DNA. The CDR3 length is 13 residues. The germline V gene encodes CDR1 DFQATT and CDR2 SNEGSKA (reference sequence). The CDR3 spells CSARLAGGLEQYF.

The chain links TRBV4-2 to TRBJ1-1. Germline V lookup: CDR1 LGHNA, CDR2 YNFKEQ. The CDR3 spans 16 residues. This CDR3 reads CASSQEVSVPNTEAFF.

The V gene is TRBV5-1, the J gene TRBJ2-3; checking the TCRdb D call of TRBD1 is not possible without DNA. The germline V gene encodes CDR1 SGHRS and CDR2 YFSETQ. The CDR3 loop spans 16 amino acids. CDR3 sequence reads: CASSRQGVGQTDTQYF.

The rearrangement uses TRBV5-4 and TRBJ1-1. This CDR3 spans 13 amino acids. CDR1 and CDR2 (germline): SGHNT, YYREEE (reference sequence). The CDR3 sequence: CASSLLVVGEAFF.

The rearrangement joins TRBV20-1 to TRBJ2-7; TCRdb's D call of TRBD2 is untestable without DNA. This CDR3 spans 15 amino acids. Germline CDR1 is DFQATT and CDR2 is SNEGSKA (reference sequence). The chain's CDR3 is CSARDRIAGIYEQYF.

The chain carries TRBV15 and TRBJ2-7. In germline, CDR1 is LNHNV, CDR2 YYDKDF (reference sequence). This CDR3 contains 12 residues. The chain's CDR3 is CATSRDSYEQYF.

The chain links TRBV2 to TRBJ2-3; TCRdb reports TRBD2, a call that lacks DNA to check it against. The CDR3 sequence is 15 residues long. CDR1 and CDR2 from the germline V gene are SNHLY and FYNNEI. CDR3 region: CASSGDLFRPDTQYF.

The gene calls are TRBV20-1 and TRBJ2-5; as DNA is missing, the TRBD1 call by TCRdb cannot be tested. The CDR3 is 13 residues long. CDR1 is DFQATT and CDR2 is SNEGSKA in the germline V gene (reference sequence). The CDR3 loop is CSALSGEMETQYF.

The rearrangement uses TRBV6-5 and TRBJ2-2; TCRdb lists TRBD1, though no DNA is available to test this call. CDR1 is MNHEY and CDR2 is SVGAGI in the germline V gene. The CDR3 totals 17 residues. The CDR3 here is CASSYARGAPGTGELFF.

The CDR3 here is CASSVGNRAGWVNEQFF. The chain couples TRBV9 to TRBJ2-1; TCRdb reports TRBD2, a call that lacks DNA to check it against. The germline gives CDR1 SGDLS, CDR2 YYNGEE. The CDR3 loop spans 17 amino acids.

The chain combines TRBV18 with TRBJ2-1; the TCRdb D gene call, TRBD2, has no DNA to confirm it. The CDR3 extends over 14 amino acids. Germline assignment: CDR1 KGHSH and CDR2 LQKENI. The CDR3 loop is CASSPTASGNEQFF.

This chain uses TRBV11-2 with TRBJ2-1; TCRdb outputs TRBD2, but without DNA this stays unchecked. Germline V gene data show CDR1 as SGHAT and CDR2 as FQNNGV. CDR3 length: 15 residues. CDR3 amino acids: CASSQGTSYNNEQFF.

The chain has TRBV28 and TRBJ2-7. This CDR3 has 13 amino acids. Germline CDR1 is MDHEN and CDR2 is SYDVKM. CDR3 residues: CASSLGRLYEQYF. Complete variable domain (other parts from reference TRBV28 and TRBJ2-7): DVKVTQSSRYLVKRTGEKVFLECVQDMDHENMFWYRQDPGLGLRLIYFSYDVKMKEKGDIPEGYSVSREKKERFSLILESASTNQTSMYLCASSLGRLYEQYFGPGTRLTVT.

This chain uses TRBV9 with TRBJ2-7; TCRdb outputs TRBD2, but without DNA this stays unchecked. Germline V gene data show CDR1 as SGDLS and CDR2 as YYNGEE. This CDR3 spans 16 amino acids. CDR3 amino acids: CASSVAAGGPSYEQYF.